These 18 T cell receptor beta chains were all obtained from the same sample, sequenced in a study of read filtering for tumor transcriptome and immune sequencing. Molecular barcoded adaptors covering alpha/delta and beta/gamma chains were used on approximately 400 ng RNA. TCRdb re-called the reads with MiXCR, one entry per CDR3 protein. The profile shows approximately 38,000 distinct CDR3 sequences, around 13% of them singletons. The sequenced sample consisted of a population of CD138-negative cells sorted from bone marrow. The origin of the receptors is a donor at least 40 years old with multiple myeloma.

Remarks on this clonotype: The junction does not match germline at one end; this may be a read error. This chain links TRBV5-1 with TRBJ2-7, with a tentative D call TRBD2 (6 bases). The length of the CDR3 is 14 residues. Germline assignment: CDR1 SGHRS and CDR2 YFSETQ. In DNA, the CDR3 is TGCGCCAGCAGCTTGAGCCGGGAGCTGGGTGAGCAGAACTTC. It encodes CASSLSRELGEQNF.

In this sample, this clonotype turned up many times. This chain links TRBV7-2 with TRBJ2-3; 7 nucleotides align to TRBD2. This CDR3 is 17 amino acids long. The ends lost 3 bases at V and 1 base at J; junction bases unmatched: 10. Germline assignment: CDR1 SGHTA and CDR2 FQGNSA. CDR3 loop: CASSLRLAGGGTDTQYF. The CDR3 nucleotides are TGTGCCAGCAGCTTGCGGTTAGCGGGCGGAGGCACAGATACGCAGTATTTT.

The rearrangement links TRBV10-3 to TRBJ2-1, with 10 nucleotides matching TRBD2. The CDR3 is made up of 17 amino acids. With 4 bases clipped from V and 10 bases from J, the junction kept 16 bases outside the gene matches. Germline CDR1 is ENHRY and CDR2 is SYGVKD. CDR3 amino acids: CAISGTSGAPTRAEQFF. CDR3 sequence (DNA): TGTGCCATCAGTGGGACTAGCGGAGCCCCCACCCGAGCGGAGCAGTTCTTC.

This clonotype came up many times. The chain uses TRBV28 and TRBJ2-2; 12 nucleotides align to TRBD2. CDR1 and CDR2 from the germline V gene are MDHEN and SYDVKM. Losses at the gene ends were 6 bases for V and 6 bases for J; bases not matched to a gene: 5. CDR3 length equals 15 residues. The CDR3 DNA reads TGTGCCAGCAGGACTAGCGGGAGTATCCCCGGGGAGCTGTTTTTT. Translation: CASRTSGSIPGELFF.

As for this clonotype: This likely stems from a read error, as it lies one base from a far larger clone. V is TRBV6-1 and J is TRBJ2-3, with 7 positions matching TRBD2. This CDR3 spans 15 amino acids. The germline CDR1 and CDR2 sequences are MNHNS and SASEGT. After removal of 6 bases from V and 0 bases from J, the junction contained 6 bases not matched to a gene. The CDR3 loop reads CASSPGTISTDTQYF. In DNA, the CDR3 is TGTGCCAGCAGCCCCGGGACTATTAGCACAGATACGCAGTATTTT.

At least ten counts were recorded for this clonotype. This CDR3 is CASSPDRASEEQYF. DNA of the CDR3: TGTGCCAGCAGCCCCGACAGGGCCTCTGAAGAGCAGTACTTC. This chain links TRBV7-2 with TRBJ2-7, with 7 bases that match TRBD1. The trim removed 5 bases at V and 7 bases at J, leaving 11 bases unmatched. Germline lookup yields CDR1 SGHTA and CDR2 FQGNSA. CDR3 size: 14 residues. The variable domain in full, with the rest retrieved from reference TRBV7-2 and TRBJ2-7, is GAGVSQSPSNKVTEKGKDVELRCDPISGHTALYWYRQSLGQGLEFLIYFQGNSAPDKSGLPSDRFSAERTGGSVSTLTIQRTQQEDSAVYLCASSPDRASEEQYFGPGTRLTVT.

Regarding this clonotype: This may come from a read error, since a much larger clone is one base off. Here the CDR3 reads CASSFPVPTSGGYNGQFF. The CDR3 DNA is TGCGCCAGCAGCTTTCCCGTACCGACTAGCGGGGGTTACAATGGGCAGTTCTTC. V is TRBV5-1 and J is TRBJ2-1, with 12 bases identical to TRBD2. In germline, CDR1 is SGHRS, CDR2 YFSETQ. The CDR3 loop spans 18 amino acids. Based on the CDR3 plus reference TRBV5-1 and TRBJ2-1, the full variable domain is KAGVTQTPRYLIKTRGQQVTLSCSPISGHRSVSWYQQTPGQGLQFLFEYFSETQRNKGNFPGRFSGRQFSNSRSEMNVSTLELGDSALYLCASSFPVPTSGGYNGQFFGPGTRLTVL.

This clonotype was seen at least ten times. The CDR3 DNA reads TGTGCCAGCAGCTTTCCTTTGGCTAGCGAAGACACAGATACGCAGTATTTT. Translation gives CASSFPLASEDTDTQYF. The chain has TRBV7-9 and TRBJ2-3; the D gene is possibly TRBD2 (6 bases). V was cut by 3 bases and J by 2 bases, with 18 bases left in between. Germline V gene data show CDR1 as SEHNR and CDR2 as FQNEAQ (reference sequence). The CDR3 has 17 amino acids.

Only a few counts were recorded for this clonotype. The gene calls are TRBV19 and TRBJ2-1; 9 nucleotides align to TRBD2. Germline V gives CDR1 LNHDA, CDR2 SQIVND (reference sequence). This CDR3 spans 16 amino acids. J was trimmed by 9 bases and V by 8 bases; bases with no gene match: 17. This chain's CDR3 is CASYAPIAGVASEQFF. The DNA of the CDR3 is TGTGCCAGTTACGCCCCAATAGCGGGAGTAGCTAGTGAGCAGTTCTTC.

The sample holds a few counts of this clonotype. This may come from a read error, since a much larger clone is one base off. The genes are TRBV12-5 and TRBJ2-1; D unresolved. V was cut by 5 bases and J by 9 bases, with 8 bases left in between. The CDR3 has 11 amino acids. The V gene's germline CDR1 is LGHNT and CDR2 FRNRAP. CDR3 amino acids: CASGKGGEQFF. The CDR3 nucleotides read TGTGCTAGTGGTAAGGGCGGTGAGCAGTTCTTC.

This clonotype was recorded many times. CDR3 sequence reads: CASSPGTGNTGELFF. The CDR3 nucleotides are TGTGCCAGTAGTCCGGGGACAGGGAACACCGGGGAGCTGTTTTTT. The rearrangement links TRBV19 to TRBJ2-2, with 8 bases identical to TRBD1. The CDR3 runs to 15 residues. Germline loops: CDR1 LNHDA, CDR2 SQIVND (reference sequence). J was trimmed by 1 base and V by 5 bases; bases with no gene match: 3.

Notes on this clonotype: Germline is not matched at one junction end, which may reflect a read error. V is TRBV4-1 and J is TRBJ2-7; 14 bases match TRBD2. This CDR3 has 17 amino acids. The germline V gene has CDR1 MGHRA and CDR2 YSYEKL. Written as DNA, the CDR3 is TGCGCTAGCAGCCAAGGACGACTAGCGGGAGGGCCCTACGAGCAGTGCTTC. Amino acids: CASSQGRLAGGPYEQCF.

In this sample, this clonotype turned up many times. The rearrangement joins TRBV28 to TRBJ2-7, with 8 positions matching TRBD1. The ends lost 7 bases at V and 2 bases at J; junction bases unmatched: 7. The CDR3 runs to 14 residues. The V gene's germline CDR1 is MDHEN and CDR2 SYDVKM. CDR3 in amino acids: CASNRQGPAYEQYF. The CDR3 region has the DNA TGTGCCAGCAACCGACAGGGGCCAGCCTACGAGCAGTACTTC.

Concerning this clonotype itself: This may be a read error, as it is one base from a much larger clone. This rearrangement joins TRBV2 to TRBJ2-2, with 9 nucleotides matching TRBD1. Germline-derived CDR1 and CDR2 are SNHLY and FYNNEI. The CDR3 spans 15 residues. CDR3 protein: CASSGDRANTGELLF. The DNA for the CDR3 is TGTGCCAGCAGTGGGGACAGGGCGAACACCGGGGAGCTGCTTTTT.

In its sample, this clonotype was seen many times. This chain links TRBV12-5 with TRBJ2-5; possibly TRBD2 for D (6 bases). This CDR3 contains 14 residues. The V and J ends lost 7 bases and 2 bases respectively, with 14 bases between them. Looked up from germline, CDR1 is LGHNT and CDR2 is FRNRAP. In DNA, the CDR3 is TGTGCTAGTGCCCGCGGGGACCCGCAAGAGACCCAGTACTTC. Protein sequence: CASARGDPQETQYF.

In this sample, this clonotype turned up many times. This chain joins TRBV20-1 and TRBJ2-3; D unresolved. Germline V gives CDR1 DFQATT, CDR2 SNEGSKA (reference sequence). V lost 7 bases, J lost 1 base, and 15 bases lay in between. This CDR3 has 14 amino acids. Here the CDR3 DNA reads TGCAGTGTCAGCCAGGATGGGCGCACAGATACGCAGTATTTT. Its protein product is CSVSQDGRTDTQYF.

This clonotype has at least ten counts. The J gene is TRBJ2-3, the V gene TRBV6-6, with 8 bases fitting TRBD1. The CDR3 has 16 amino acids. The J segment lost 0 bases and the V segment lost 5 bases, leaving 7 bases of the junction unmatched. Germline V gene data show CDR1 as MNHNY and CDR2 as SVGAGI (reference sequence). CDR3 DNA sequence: TGTGCCAGCAGTGACTGGACAGGGTGGAGCACAGATACGCAGTATTTT. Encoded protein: CASSDWTGWSTDTQYF.

The chain's CDR3 is CASSPGEDTQYF. The CDR3 nucleotides are TGCGCCAGCAGCCCGGGAGAGGATACGCAGTATTTT. V gene TRBV5-1 combines with J gene TRBJ2-3; D is perhaps TRBD2 (6 bases). CDR1 is SGHRS and CDR2 is YFSETQ in the germline V gene. This CDR3 has 12 residues. Trimming took off 4 bases at V and 6 bases at J, with 9 bases between the two ends.